This is a list of T cell receptor beta chains from one sample in a study of sequential checkpoint blockade in melanoma. The method was immunoSEQ multiplex PCR; TCRdb's version includes in-frame clones alone and lacks a portion of them. The sample lists 18,000 or so clones; roughly four fifths were seen once. This specimen was CD8+ T cells sorted from blood (inferred from file names), taken from a patient given nivolumab and ipilimumab in sequence. All receptors come from a human donor with melanoma. Both conserved end residues are part of each CDR3. D genes are given only for firm matches. Clone size is shown for a subset of rows, as once, few, many or a class of expanded clone.

clone_size	v_call	j_call	d_call	cdr3_length	cdr3_nt	cdr3_aa
few	TRBV19	TRBJ1-2	TRBD1	17	TGTGCCAGTAGTATCCGTGGTCAGGGGGCGAGTAACTATGGCTACACCTTC	CASSIRGQGASNYGYTF
NA	TRBV27	TRBJ2-2	NA	16	TGTGCCAGCAGTCCGGTGGATCACTGGGCCACCGGGGAGCTGTTTTTT	CASSPVDHWATGELFF
NA	TRBV6-4	TRBJ2-2	NA	14	TGTGCCAGCAGTGACTCCGACAGCCCCGGGGAGCTGTTTTTT	CASSDSDSPGELFF
NA	TRBV4-3	TRBJ1-3	NA	15	TGCGCCAGCAGCCAAGATCAGGGGTCCGGAAACACCATATATTTT	CASSQDQGSGNTIYF
NA	TRBV29-1	TRBJ2-2	TRBD2	17	TGCAGCGTTTCAGGACTCCCGGGACTAGCGGTCACCGGGGAGCTGTTTTTT	CSVSGLPGLAVTGELFF
NA	TRBV15	TRBJ1-6	NA	12	TGTGCCACCAGCAGTCAGAATTCACCCCTCCACTTT	CATSSQNSPLHF
NA	TRBV5-1	TRBJ2-7	TRBD2	15	TGCGCCAGCAGCTTGACTAGCGGGGGCTCCTACGAGCAGTACTTC	CASSLTSGGSYEQYF
NA	TRBV5-4	TRBJ2-5	NA	17	TGTGCCAGCAGCTTGGCGGGGGTCCGACAGCAACAAGAGACCCAGTACTTC	CASSLAGVRQQQETQYF
NA	TRBV7-8	TRBJ1-5	NA	14	TGTGCCAGCAGCATTGGGGCTGGCAATCAGCCCCAGCATTTT	CASSIGAGNQPQHF
NA	TRBV6-4	TRBJ2-2	TRBD1	15	TGTGCCAGCAGCGCTGGGACAGCTGAAGGAGGGGAGCTGTTTTTT	CASSAGTAEGGELFF
NA	TRBV25-1	TRBJ2-1	NA	14	TGTGCCAGCAGTGAAGGCTTTGGGGGCGGTGAGCAGTTCTTC	CASSEGFGGGEQFF
few	TRBV11-2	TRBJ1-2	NA	13	TGTGCCAGCAGCTTAGGATCAGGGCAGCGCTACACCTTC	CASSLGSGQRYTF
NA	TRBV28	TRBJ2-3	NA	16	TGTGCCAGCAGCCCCCCTCGCGCGTCTAGCACAGATACGCAGTATTTT	CASSPPRASSTDTQYF
NA	TRBV7-9	TRBJ2-7	NA	13	TGTGCCAGCACCACTGCAGGCCTCTACGAGCAGTACTTC	CASTTAGLYEQYF
NA	TRBV6-5	TRBJ2-7	TRBD1	15	TGTGCCAGCGGGACAAGGGGGCAGAGGAACTACGAGCAGTACTTC	CASGTRGQRNYEQYF
once	TRBV30	TRBJ1-2	NA	13	TGTGCCTGGAACCAGTTAAATAACTATGGCTACACCTTC	CAWNQLNNYGYTF
NA	TRBV6-4	TRBJ2-3	NA	15	TGTGCCAGCAGTGAACGAGGGGGGGCGACAGATACGCAGTATTTT	CASSERGGATDTQYF
NA	TRBV28	TRBJ2-5	TRBD2	16	TGTGCCAGCAGTTTCGTGCGGGAGGCCCACCGGGAGACCCAGTACTTC	CASSFVREAHRETQYF
few	TRBV5-1	TRBJ2-1	TRBD2	16	TGCGCCAGCAGCTTGGCTGGGAGCGGGAGGCACAATGAGCAGTTCTTC	CASSLAGSGRHNEQFF
NA	TRBV4-2	TRBJ2-2	NA	17	TGTGCCAGCAGCCAAGCTGGGGGCGATGAGCAGTCCGGGGAGCTGTTTTTT	CASSQAGGDEQSGELFF
NA	TRBV19	TRBJ2-7	NA	13	TGTGCCAGTAGTCCCACAGCCTCCTACGAGCAGTACTTC	CASSPTASYEQYF
NA	TRBV10-1	TRBJ1-1	NA	13	TGCGCCAGCAGTGATCGAGTCGAGACTGAAGCTTTCTTT	CASSDRVETEAFF
NA	TRBV7-9	TRBJ1-2	NA	14	TGTGCCAGCAGCTTAGTAGGGGGAGCCTATGGCTACACCTTC	CASSLVGGAYGYTF
NA	TRBV29-1	TRBJ2-7	TRBD1	15	TGCAGCGTTGTAAAACGGGGACAGGGAACCTACGAGCAGTACTTC	CSVVKRGQGTYEQYF
few	TRBV19	TRBJ1-5	NA	15	TGTGCCAGTAGTATAGCGGGGGGTAGCAATCAGCCCCAGCATTTT	CASSIAGGSNQPQHF
NA	TRBV7-9	TRBJ2-1	NA	13	TGTGCCAGCAGCTTAGACCGGGGATACGAGCAGTTCTTC	CASSLDRGYEQFF
NA	TRBV9	TRBJ1-1	NA	13	TGTGCCAGCAGCCCAAGGGGGAACACTGAAGCTTTCTTT	CASSPRGNTEAFF
NA	TRBV28	TRBJ1-2	NA	16	TGTGCCAGCAGTTTACGGGTACAGGGATGGTTATATGGCTACACCTTC	CASSLRVQGWLYGYTF
NA	TRBV7-8	TRBJ2-7	NA	13	TGTGCCAGCAGCTTAGCTGACTACTACGAGCAGTACTTC	CASSLADYYEQYF
NA	TRBV27	TRBJ2-7	NA	15	TGTGCCAGCAGCGCTCTTCTTACTCAGGCCTACGAGCAGTACTTC	CASSALLTQAYEQYF
NA	TRBV10-3	TRBJ2-7	TRBD1	18	TGTGCCATCAGTGAGTCGATAGGACAGGGGTTCCCTAACTACGAGCAGTACTTC	CAISESIGQGFPNYEQYF
NA	TRBV4-3	TRBJ2-6	NA	16	TGCGCCAGCAGCCAAGGTCAGGGCTCTGGGGCCAACGTCCTGACTTTC	CASSQGQGSGANVLTF
NA	TRBV27	TRBJ2-3	TRBD1	14	TGTGCCAGCACTCCTGGACAGGGTACAGATACGCAGTATTTT	CASTPGQGTDTQYF
NA	TRBV7-9	TRBJ2-5	NA	14	TGTGCCAGCAGCGAACGGACATCTCGGGAGACCCAGTACTTC	CASSERTSRETQYF
medium-sized	TRBV6-4	TRBJ2-3	TRBD2	15	TGTGCCAGCAGCAAGAGCGGGGGTAGCACAGATACGCAGTATTTT	CASSKSGGSTDTQYF
NA	TRBV5-4	TRBJ2-1	TRBD1	15	TGTGCCAGCAGCTCGGACAGGGGAACCTACAGGGAGCAGTTCTTC	CASSSDRGTYREQFF
NA	TRBV9	TRBJ1-1	NA	13	TGTGCCAGCAGCGTGTCGTGGGGGGGTGAAGCTTTCTTT	CASSVSWGGEAFF
NA	TRBV28	TRBJ2-4	TRBD2	13	TGTGCCAGCAGTTTCCGGGAGGGGGGCATTCAGTACTTC	CASSFREGGIQYF
NA	TRBV6-6	TRBJ1-2	TRBD1	14	TGTGCCAGCAGTTCCCAGGGGGTGGGATATGGCTACACCTTC	CASSSQGVGYGYTF
NA	TRBV4-3	TRBJ1-4	TRBD1	14	TGCGCCAGCAGCCGACGACAGGGTTGGGAAAAACTGTTTTTT	CASSRRQGWEKLFF
NA	TRBV7-9	TRBJ2-5	TRBD2	16	TGTGCCAGCAGCTGGTGGACTAGCGGCCCCCAAGAGACCCAGTACTTC	CASSWWTSGPQETQYF
NA	TRBV25-1	TRBJ2-5	NA	13	TGTGCCAGCAGTGACGAGGGCCTGGGGACCCAGTACTTC	CASSDEGLGTQYF